The entry below describes one T cell receptor beta chain. The data were obtained in a study of blood T cell repertoires in COVID-19. The method was immunoSEQ multiplex PCR; TCRdb's version includes in-frame clones alone and lacks a portion of them. Among around 70,000 clones, approximately 84% were seen once, and the ten largest hold around 35%. Looked up from germline, CDR1 is LNHDA and CDR2 is SQIVND (reference sequence). The trim removed 6 bases at V and 3 bases at J, leaving 8 bases unmatched. The CDR3 has 15 residues. The sequenced sample was peripheral blood. The origin of this receptor is a man aged 65-85 years with acute or convalescent COVID-19. V is TRBV19 and J is TRBJ2-7; 10 bases match TRBD1. CDR3 sequence reads: CASRETGTGVYEQYF. Written as DNA, the CDR3 is TGTGCCAGTAGAGAAACCGGGACAGGGGTCTACGAGCAGTACTTC.